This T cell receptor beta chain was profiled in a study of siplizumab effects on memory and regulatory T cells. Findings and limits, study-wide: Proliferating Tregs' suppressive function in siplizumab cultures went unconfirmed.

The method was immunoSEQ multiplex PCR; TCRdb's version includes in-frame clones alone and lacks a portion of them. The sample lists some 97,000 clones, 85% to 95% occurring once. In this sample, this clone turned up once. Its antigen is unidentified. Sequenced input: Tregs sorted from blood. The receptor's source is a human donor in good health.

The CDR3 DNA sequence: TGTGCCAGCAGGGGGCCAGCCTACAATGAGCAGTTCTTC. Translated: CASRGPAYNEQFF. The gene calls are TRBV6-6 and TRBJ2-1; a weak D match, TRBD1 (5 bases). Between the trimmed V and J ends, which lost 6 bases and 2 bases, there was a span of 8 bases. Germline V gene data show CDR1 as MNHNY and CDR2 as SVGAGI (reference sequence). The CDR3 is 13 residues long.